This T cell receptor beta chain derives from a study of blood T cells in healthy people across ages. Each sample used at least 7 million PBMCs. Primed by a sample-barcoded 5' primer and a J-beta primer mix, a second PCR proceeded for about 7 to 11 cycles. MiXCR was run by TCRdb on the 5' RACE reads, yielding one entry per CDR3 protein. The sample consists of around 1,800,000 distinct CDR3 sequences, about 39% of them appearing once. The CDR3 length is 14 residues. V shed 7 bases, J shed 7 bases, and the junction held 10 bases outside the gene matches. The V gene's germline CDR1 is MDHEN and CDR2 SYDVKM.

The TCR comes from a human donor in good health. The chain couples TRBV28 to TRBJ2-7, with TRBD1 matching 10 bases. Sequencing input: blood. This chain's CDR3 is CASTFDRGLGEQYF. The DNA of the CDR3 is TGTGCCAGCACCTTTGACAGGGGGCTGGGGGAGCAGTACTTC.